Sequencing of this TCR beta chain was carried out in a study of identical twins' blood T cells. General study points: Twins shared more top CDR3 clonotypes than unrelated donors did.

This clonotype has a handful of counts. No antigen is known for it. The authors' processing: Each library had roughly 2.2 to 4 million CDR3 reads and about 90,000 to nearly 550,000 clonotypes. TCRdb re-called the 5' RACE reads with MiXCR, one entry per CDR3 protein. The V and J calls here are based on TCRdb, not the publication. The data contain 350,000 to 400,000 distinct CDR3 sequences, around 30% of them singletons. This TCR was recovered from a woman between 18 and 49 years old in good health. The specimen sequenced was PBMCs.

The CDR3 loop reads CASRPGGGRVEKLFF. The CDR3 nucleotides read TGTGCCAGCCGACCCGGGGGAGGCAGGGTTGAAAAACTGTTTTTT. The V call is TRBV25-1, the J call TRBJ1-4, with a possible D match to TRBD1 (5 bases). The CDR3 contains 15 residues. Deletions cut 8 bases from V and 7 bases from J, with 20 bases between. Germline CDR1 MGHDK, CDR2 SYGVNS.